Below are 23 T cell receptor beta chains sequenced from a single sample in a study of T cell responses to AZD1222 COVID-19 vaccine. Produced via immunoSEQ multiplex PCR; TCRdb's table is partial and in-frame only. This table holds under 200,000 clones, approximately 87% found once. The sequenced sample was peripheral blood, obtained on day 0 of MenACWY control vaccination. The receptor set was obtained from an adult in good health.

The chain combines TRBV6-1 with TRBJ1-6; 9 positions match TRBD1. Germline lookup yields CDR1 MNHNS and CDR2 SASEGT. The ends lost 4 bases at V and 9 bases at J; junction bases unmatched: 13. The length of the CDR3 is 17 residues. The CDR3 coding sequence is TGTGCCAGCAGTGTCTTACTGGGACAGGGATTAAGTTCACCCCTCCACTTT. Encoded protein: CASSVLLGQGLSSPLHF.

This chain joins TRBV11-2 and TRBJ2-1, with 9 bases lining up with TRBD2. CDR3 length equals 16 residues. The germline CDR1 and CDR2 sequences are SGHAT and FQNNGV. The J segment lost 4 bases and the V segment lost 7 bases, leaving 11 bases of the junction unmatched. The CDR3 nucleotides are TGTGCCAGCACATTATCCGGGACTAGCATATACAATGAGCAGTTCTTC. Translated, it gives CASTLSGTSIYNEQFF.

The rearrangement uses TRBV4-3 and TRBJ1-1; D might be TRBD1 (5 bases). The V end was cut by 2 bases, the J end by 5 bases, with 15 bases between. The CDR3 covers 15 residues. The germline CDR1 and CDR2 sequences are LGHNA and YSLEER. CDR3 sequence reads: CASSQNSGGSTEAFF. The CDR3 coding sequence is TGCGCCAGCAGCCAAAACTCGGGGGGTAGTACTGAAGCTTTCTTT.

V usage is TRBV6-5 and J usage is TRBJ2-7; weak D call: TRBD2 (5 bases). The CDR3 length is 14 residues. CDR1 is MNHEY and CDR2 is SVGAGI in the germline V gene. Trimming cost V 10 bases and J 3 bases, with 19 bases left between them. CDR3 in DNA: TGTGCCACCGCACCCCGACGGGGTGGCTACGAGCAGTACTTC. Translated, it gives CATAPRRGGYEQYF.

The chain uses TRBV24-1 and TRBJ1-1; the match to TRBD1 covers 7 bases. This CDR3 contains 12 residues. Germline CDR1 KGHDR, CDR2 SFDVKD. V shed 7 bases, J shed 4 bases, and the junction held 2 bases outside the gene matches. The CDR3 bases are TGTGCCACCAGCCAGGGGGGCACTGAAGCTTTCTTT. Translated: CATSQGGTEAFF.

This chain connects TRBV5-8 to TRBJ1-2; maybe TRBD1 (5 bases). The CDR3 runs to 13 residues. Trimming took off 7 bases at V and 5 bases at J, with 15 bases between the two ends. The germline V gene encodes CDR1 SGHTS and CDR2 YDEGEE. The CDR3 region is CASAVHRQYGYTF. CDR3 DNA: TGTGCCAGCGCCGTCCACCGACAGTATGGCTACACCTTC. Drawing the rest from reference TRBV5-8 and TRBJ1-2, the complete variable domain is EAGVTQSPTHLIKTRGQQATLRCSPISGHTSVYWYQQALGLGLQFLLWYDEGEERNRGNFPPRFSGRQFPNYSSELNVNALELEDSALYLCASAVHRQYGYTFGSGTRLTVV.

This chain connects TRBV7-2 to TRBJ2-7; 9 bases line up with TRBD1. CDR3 length: 14 residues. Germline loops: CDR1 SGHTA, CDR2 FQGNSA. Trimming cost V 10 bases and J 6 bases; bases outside gene matches: 13. The CDR3 spells CATSTGGIGGEQYF. CDR3 sequence (DNA): TGTGCCACCTCGACAGGGGGAATTGGTGGCGAGCAGTACTTC.

This clone has just one count. The V gene is TRBV19, the J gene TRBJ2-1; the match to TRBD2 covers 10 bases. V dropped 7 bases and J dropped 5; count of bases not matched to a gene: 5. The V gene's germline CDR1 is LNHDA and CDR2 SQIVND (reference sequence). The CDR3 length is 14 residues. The CDR3 region is CASKKAGGNNEQFF. CDR3 in DNA: TGTGCCAGTAAAAAAGCGGGGGGGAACAATGAGCAGTTCTTC.

This rearrangement joins TRBV28 to TRBJ1-2; 8 bases agree with TRBD1. This CDR3 region has 15 residues. J gave up 4 bases and V 5 bases, and 9 bases lay outside the gene matches. Germline CDR1 is MDHEN and CDR2 is SYDVKM. This CDR3 reads CASSPPRGQGYGYTF. The CDR3 bases are TGTGCCAGCAGTCCCCCCCGTGGACAGGGCTATGGCTACACCTTC.

V is TRBV28 and J is TRBJ1-5; maybe TRBD1 (5 bases). CDR3 length equals 12 residues. Germline CDR1 is MDHEN and CDR2 is SYDVKM. Trimming stripped 11 bases from V and 3 bases from J, with 11 bases between. CDR3 in amino acids: CALGGFNQPQHF. The CDR3 DNA sequence: TGTGCCTTGGGGGGGTTCAATCAGCCCCAGCATTTT.

The genes are TRBV27 and TRBJ1-2; 7 bases match TRBD1. Looked up from germline, CDR1 is MNHEY and CDR2 is SMNVEV (reference sequence). The CDR3 covers 12 residues. Unmatched junction bases numbered 4, after V lost 4 bases and J lost 8 bases. The CDR3 loop is CASSSTGEGYTF. The CDR3 DNA reads as TGTGCCAGCAGTTCAACAGGGGAGGGCTACACCTTC.

The chain carries TRBV3-1 (or the pseudogene TRBV3-2) and TRBJ1-1; D might be TRBD1 (5 bases). Germline CDR1 reads LGHDT; CDR2 reads YNNKEL (reference sequence). The CDR3 totals 16 residues. V was trimmed by 5 bases and J by 2 bases, leaving 18 bases between them. The CDR3 loop is CASSYTTDSSNTEAFF. The CDR3 coding sequence is TGTGCCAGCAGCTACACTACCGACAGTTCAAACACTGAAGCTTTCTTT.

The chain carries TRBV9 and TRBJ2-3; the match to TRBD2 covers 16 bases. The V and J ends lost 0 bases and 4 bases, in that order; junction bases with no gene match: 2. Germline values: CDR1 SGDLS, CDR2 YYNGEE. The CDR3 extends over 17 amino acids. CDR3 in DNA: TGTGCCAGCAGCGTAGAAGGGACTAGCGGGAGGGCAGATACGCAGTATTTT. Amino acids: CASSVEGTSGRADTQYF.

This clone is a singleton in its sample. The chain is built from TRBV4-1 and TRBJ2-5; possible D gene TRBD2, 5 bases. The V gene lost 0 bases and the J gene lost 5 bases, with 19 bases spanning the gap. This CDR3 region has 17 residues. From germline, CDR1 is MGHRA and CDR2 YSYEKL. The CDR3 protein is CASSQERGGGTGETQYF. The CDR3, as DNA: TGCGCCAGCAGCCAAGAGCGCGGAGGTGGAACGGGGGAGACCCAGTACTTC.

The J gene is TRBJ1-6, the V gene TRBV6-6; the match to TRBD1 covers 9 bases. V shed 5 bases, J shed 0 bases, and the junction held 5 bases outside the gene matches. Germline assignment: CDR1 MNHNY and CDR2 SVGAGI (reference sequence). The CDR3 is made up of 17 amino acids. In DNA form, the CDR3 reads TGTGCCAGCAGTCCAGGGACAGGGAGCTCCTATAATTCACCCCTCCACTTT. Translation: CASSPGTGSSYNSPLHF.

This chain uses TRBV5-1 with TRBJ2-1; no reliable D call. Germline V gene lookup returns CDR1 SGHRS and CDR2 YFSETQ. The CDR3 has 13 residues. Deletions cut 0 bases from V and 3 bases from J, with 4 bases between. The CDR3 region is CASSLDYYNEQFF. Here the CDR3 DNA reads TGCGCCAGCAGCTTGGACTACTACAATGAGCAGTTCTTC.

This chain uses TRBV11-1 with TRBJ2-7, with TRBD2 identical over 11 bases. Germline V CDR1 and CDR2: SGHAT, FQDESV (reference sequence). Trimming removed 4 bases from V and 3 bases from J; junction bases left unmatched: 2. The CDR3 is 14 residues long. The CDR3 nucleotides read TGTGCCAGCAGCTCGGGACTAGCGGTCTACGAGCAGTACTTC. Translated, it gives CASSSGLAVYEQYF.

The J gene is TRBJ1-6, the V gene TRBV27; D possibly corresponds to TRBD1 (6 bases). This CDR3 spans 15 amino acids. Germline V CDR1 and CDR2: MNHEY, SMNVEV (reference sequence). Deletions cut 0 bases from V and 9 bases from J, with 12 bases between. CDR3 loop: CASSLSLGASSPLHF. The CDR3, as DNA: TGTGCCAGCAGTTTATCTCTGGGGGCGAGTTCACCCCTCCACTTT.

This clone has only one observation. The chain combines TRBV30 with TRBJ2-2, with TRBD2 identical over 9 bases. CDR3 length equals 16 residues. V shed 2 bases, J shed 6 bases, and the junction held 10 bases outside the gene matches. Germline-derived CDR1 and CDR2 are GTSNPN and SVGIG (reference sequence). The CDR3 coding sequence is TGTGCCTGGAGTCTTCCTAGCGGGGTCACGGCCGGGGAGCTGTTTTTT. Encoded protein: CAWSLPSGVTAGELFF.

The genes are TRBV5-1 and TRBJ1-4; tentative D call: TRBD1 (6 bases). The length of the CDR3 is 15 residues. V lost 3 bases, J lost 4 bases, and 13 bases lay in between. CDR1 SGHRS and CDR2 YFSETQ come from the germline V gene. CDR3 sequence reads: CASSSSDSRNEKLFF. The CDR3 DNA sequence: TGCGCCAGCAGCTCTTCGGACAGTCGTAATGAAAAACTGTTTTTT.

The rearrangement joins TRBV5-1 to TRBJ2-7, with 9 positions matching TRBD1. The germline gives CDR1 SGHRS, CDR2 YFSETQ. This CDR3 spans 14 amino acids. V dropped 5 bases and J dropped 7; count of bases not matched to a gene: 10. In nucleotides, the CDR3 is TGCGCCAGCAGGGGAGGGACAGGGAATCCTGAGCAGTACTTC. It codes for CASRGGTGNPEQYF.

The chain is built from TRBV7-8 and TRBJ2-1; TRBD2 aligns across 8 bases. V lost 5 bases to trimming and J lost 16 bases; unmatched junction nucleotides: 19. The germline gives CDR1 SGHVS, CDR2 FQNEAQ. The CDR3 loop spans 15 amino acids. The CDR3 sequence is CASSHGANGRAACFF. The CDR3 nucleotides read TGTGCCAGCAGCCATGGCGCTAACGGGAGGGCCGCTTGCTTCTTC.

This chain joins TRBV27 and TRBJ2-7; D gene ambiguous. The CDR3 length is 13 residues. The V gene's germline CDR1 is MNHEY and CDR2 SMNVEV (reference sequence). Deletions cut 3 bases from V and 2 bases from J, with 8 bases between. CDR3 sequence (DNA): TGTGCCAGCAGTTTTGCAGGTACCTACGAGCAGTACTTC. Its translation: CASSFAGTYEQYF.